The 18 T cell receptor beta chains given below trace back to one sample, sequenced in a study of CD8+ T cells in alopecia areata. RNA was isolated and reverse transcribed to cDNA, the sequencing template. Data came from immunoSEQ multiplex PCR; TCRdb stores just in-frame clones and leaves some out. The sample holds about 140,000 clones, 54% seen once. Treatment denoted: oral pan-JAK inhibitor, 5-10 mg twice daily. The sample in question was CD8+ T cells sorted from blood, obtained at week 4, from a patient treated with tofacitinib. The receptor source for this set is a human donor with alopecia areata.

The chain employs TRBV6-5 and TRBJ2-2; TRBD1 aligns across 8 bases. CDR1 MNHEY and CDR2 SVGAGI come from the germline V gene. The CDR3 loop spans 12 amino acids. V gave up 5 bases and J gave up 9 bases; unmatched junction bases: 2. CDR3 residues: CASSRQGRELFF. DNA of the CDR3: TGTGCCAGCAGTAGACAGGGGCGGGAGCTGTTTTTT.

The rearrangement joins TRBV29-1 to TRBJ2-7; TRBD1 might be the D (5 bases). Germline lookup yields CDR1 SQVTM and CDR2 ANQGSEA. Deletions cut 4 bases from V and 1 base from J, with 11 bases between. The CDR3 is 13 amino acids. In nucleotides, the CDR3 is TGCAGCGTTGTGTGGTCAGGGTCCTACGAGCAGTACTTC. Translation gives CSVVWSGSYEQYF.

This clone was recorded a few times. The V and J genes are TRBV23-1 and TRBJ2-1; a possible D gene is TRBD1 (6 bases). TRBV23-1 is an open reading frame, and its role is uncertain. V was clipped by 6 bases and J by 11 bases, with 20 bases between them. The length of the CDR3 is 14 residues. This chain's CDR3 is CASRPGTPRHKQFF. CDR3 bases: TGCGCCAGCAGACCGGGGACACCGCGACACAAGCAGTTCTTC.

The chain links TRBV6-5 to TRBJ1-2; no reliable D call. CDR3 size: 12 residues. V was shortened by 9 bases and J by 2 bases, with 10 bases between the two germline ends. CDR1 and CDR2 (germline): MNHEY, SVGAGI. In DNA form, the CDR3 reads TGTGCCAGTTGGGGAGGGAACTATGGCTACACCTTC. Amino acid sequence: CASWGGNYGYTF.

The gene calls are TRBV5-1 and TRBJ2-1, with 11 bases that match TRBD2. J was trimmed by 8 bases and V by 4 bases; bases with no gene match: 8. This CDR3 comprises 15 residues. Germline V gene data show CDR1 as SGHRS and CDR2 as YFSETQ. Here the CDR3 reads CASSGGLAVVDEQFF. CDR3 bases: TGCGCCAGCAGCGGGGGACTAGCGGTCGTGGATGAGCAGTTCTTC.

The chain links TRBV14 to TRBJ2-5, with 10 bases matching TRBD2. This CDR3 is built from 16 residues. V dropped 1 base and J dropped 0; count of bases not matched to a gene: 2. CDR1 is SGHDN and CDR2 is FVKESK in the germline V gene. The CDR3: CASSQGLAGYQETQYF. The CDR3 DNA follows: TGTGCCAGCAGCCAAGGACTAGCGGGTTACCAAGAGACCCAGTACTTC.

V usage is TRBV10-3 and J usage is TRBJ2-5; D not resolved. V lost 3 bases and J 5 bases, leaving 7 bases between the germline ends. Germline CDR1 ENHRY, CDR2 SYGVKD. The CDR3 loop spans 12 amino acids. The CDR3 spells CAISEGFETQYF. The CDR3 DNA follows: TGTGCCATCAGTGAAGGTTTTGAGACCCAGTACTTC.

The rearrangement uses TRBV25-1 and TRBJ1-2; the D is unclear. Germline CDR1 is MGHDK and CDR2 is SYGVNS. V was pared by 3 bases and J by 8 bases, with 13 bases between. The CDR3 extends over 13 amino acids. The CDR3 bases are TGTGCCAGCAGTGACTTAAGTTGGCTGGGCTACACCTTC. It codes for CASSDLSWLGYTF.

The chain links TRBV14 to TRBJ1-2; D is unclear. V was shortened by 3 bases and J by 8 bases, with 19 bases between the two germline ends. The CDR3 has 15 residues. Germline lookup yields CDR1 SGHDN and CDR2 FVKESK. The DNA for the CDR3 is TGTGCCAGCAGCCAGTACCGATCCTTAGGGAGCGGCTACACCTTC. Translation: CASSQYRSLGSGYTF. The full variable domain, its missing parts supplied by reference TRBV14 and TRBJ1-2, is EAGVTQFPSHSVIEKGQTVTLRCDPISGHDNLYWYRRVMGKEIKFLLHFVKESKQDESGMPNNRFLAERTGGTYSTLKVQPAELEDSGVYFCASSQYRSLGSGYTFGSGTRLTVV.

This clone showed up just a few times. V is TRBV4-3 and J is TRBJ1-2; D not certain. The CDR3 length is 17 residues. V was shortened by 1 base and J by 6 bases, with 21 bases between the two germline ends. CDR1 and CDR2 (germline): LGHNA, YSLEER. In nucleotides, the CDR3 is TGCGCCAGCAGCCAAGTGTTCGGACCCGCCGGAGGGAATGGCTACACCTTC. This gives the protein CASSQVFGPAGGNGYTF.

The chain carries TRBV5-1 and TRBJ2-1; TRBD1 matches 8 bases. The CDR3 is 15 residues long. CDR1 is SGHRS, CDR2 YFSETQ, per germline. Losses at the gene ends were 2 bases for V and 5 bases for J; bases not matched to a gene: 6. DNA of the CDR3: TGCGCCAGCAGCTTTGCAGCAGGGGGCAACAATGAGCAGTTCTTC. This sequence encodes CASSFAAGGNNEQFF. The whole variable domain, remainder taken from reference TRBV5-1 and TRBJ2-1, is KAGVTQTPRYLIKTRGQQVTLSCSPISGHRSVSWYQQTPGQGLQFLFEYFSETQRNKGNFPGRFSGRQFSNSRSEMNVSTLELGDSALYLCASSFAAGGNNEQFFGPGTRLTVL.

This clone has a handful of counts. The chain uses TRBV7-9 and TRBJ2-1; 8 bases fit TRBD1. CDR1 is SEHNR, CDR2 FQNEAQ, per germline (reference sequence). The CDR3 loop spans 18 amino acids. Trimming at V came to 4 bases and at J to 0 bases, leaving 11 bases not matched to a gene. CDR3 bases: TGTGCCAGCAGCTCCCTACCGGGACAGGATAGCTCCTACAATGAGCAGTTCTTC. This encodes CASSSLPGQDSSYNEQFF.

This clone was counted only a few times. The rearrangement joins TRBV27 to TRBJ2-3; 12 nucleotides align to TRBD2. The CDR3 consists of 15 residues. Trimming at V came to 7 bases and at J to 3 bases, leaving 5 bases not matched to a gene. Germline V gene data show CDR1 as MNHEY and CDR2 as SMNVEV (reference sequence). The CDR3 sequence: CASIPSGGETDTQYF. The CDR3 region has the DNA TGTGCCAGCATTCCTAGCGGGGGGGAGACAGATACGCAGTATTTT.

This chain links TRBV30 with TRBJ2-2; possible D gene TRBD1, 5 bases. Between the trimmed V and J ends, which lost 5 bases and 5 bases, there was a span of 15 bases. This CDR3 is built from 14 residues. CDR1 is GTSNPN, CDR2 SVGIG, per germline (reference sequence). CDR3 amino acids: CAWEEATGTGELFF. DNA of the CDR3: TGTGCCTGGGAAGAGGCAACAGGAACCGGGGAGCTGTTTTTT. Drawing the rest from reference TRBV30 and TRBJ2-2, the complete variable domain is SQTIHQWPATLVQPVGSPLSLECTVEGTSNPNLYWYRQAAGRGLQLLFYSVGIGQISSEVPQNLSASRPQDRQFILSSKKLLLSDSGFYLCAWEEATGTGELFFGEGSRLTVL.

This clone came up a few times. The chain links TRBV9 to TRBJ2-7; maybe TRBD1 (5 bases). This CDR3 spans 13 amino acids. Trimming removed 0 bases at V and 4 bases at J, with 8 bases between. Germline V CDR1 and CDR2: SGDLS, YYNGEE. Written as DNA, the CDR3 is TGTGCCAGCAGCGTAGCCCAGGGTTACGAGCAGTACTTC. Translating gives CASSVAQGYEQYF.

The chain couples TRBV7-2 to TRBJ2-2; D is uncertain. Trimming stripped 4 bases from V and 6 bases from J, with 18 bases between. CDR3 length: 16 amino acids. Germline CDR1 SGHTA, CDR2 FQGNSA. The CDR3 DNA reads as TGTGCCAGCAGCTCATCTAGGAGAAGGCCATCCGGGGAGCTGTTTTTT. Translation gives CASSSSRRRPSGELFF.

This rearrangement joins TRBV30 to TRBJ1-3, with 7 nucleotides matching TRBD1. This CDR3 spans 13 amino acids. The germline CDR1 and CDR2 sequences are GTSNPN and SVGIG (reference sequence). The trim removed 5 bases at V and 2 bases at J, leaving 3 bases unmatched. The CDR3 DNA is TGTGCCTGGGAACAGGGGACTGGAAACACCATATATTTT. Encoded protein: CAWEQGTGNTIYF. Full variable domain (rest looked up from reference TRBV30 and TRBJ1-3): SQTIHQWPATLVQPVGSPLSLECTVEGTSNPNLYWYRQAAGRGLQLLFYSVGIGQISSEVPQNLSASRPQDRQFILSSKKLLLSDSGFYLCAWEQGTGNTIYFGEGSWLTVV.

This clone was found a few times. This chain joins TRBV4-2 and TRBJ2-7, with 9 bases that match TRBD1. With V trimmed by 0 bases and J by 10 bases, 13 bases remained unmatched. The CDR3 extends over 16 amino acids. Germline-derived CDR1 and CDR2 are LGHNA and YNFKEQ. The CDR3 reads CASSQDLTSGDREQYF. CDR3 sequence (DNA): TGTGCCAGCAGCCAAGATCTAACGAGCGGGGACAGGGAACAGTACTTC.